The rows below give T cell receptor beta chains drawn from one sample of a study of blood T cell repertoires in COVID-19. The data were produced by immunoSEQ multiplex PCR, yet TCRdb's version contains in-frame clones alone and is incomplete. This sample has 160,000 or so clones; about four fifths occur once, and the top ten carry roughly 9.1%. Sequences were obtained from peripheral blood. The receptors shown here come from a woman in her 70s with acute or convalescent COVID-19. Both conserved end residues are part of each CDR3. The D gene is left open where the match is weak. Size values are once, few and many counts, or a class for expanded clones, and some rows have none.

D: TRBD2
length: 16
V: TRBV11-2
J: TRBJ2-1
size: .
DNA: TGTGCCAGCAACTACGGGGGGATCCTTTCCTACAATGAGCAGTTCTTC
CDR3: CASNYGGILSYNEQFF

D: TRBD1
length: 12
V: TRBV5-1
J: TRBJ1-1
size: .
DNA: TGCGCCAGCAGCCCGGACAGGGACGGAGCTTTCTTT
CDR3: CASSPDRDGAFF

D: .
length: 15
V: TRBV6-5
J: TRBJ1-5
size: .
DNA: TGTGCCAGCAGTCCAGGCATGTCCAGGGCACAGCCCCAGCATTTT
CDR3: CASSPGMSRAQPQHF

D: TRBD1
length: 15
V: TRBV7-2
J: TRBJ1-6
size: .
DNA: TGTGCCAGCAGCTTGGCCGGGACAGCTAATTCACCCCTCCACTTT
CDR3: CASSLAGTANSPLHF

D: .
length: 16
V: TRBV28
J: TRBJ1-6
size: .
DNA: TGTGCCAGCAGTTTGGGTGCGGGGACCTATAATTCACCCCTCCACTTT
CDR3: CASSLGAGTYNSPLHF

D: .
length: 13
V: TRBV7-3
J: TRBJ2-3
size: .
DNA: TGTGCCAGCAGCAAAGCGCGCACAGATACGCAGTATTTT
CDR3: CASSKARTDTQYF

D: .
length: 14
V: TRBV11-2
J: TRBJ1-5
size: .
DNA: TGTGCCAGCAGCCTTGGGACTCTTGGTCAGCCCCAGCATTTT
CDR3: CASSLGTLGQPQHF

D: TRBD1
length: 15
V: TRBV18
J: TRBJ1-1
size: .
DNA: TGTGCCAGCTCATCACGGGACAGGGGGTCCACTGAAGCTTTCTTT
CDR3: CASSSRDRGSTEAFF

D: TRBD2
length: 15
V: TRBV7-2
J: TRBJ2-1
size: .
DNA: TGTGCCAGCAGCTTAGAACTAGCGGGGTTGCGTGAGCAGTTCTTC
CDR3: CASSLELAGLREQFF

D: .
length: 14
V: TRBV3-1/TRBV3-2
J: TRBJ2-2
size: .
DNA: TGTGCCAGCAGCCAAGGATCGTCAGCCGGGGAGCTGTTTTTT
CDR3: CASSQGSSAGELFF

D: .
length: 16
V: TRBV30
J: TRBJ2-1
size: .
DNA: TGTGCCTGGTCCCTGGGACTCCTAAATGCCTACAATGAGCAGTTCTTC
CDR3: CAWSLGLLNAYNEQFF

D: .
length: 12
V: TRBV20-1
J: TRBJ1-2
size: once
DNA: TGCAGTGCTAGTTCCGGGGTAAAGGGCTACACCTTC
CDR3: CSASSGVKGYTF

D: TRBD2
length: 18
V: TRBV15
J: TRBJ2-1
size: .
DNA: TGTGCCACCAGCAGCACCGGGACTAGCGGGAGGGCCTACAATGAGCAGTTCTTC
CDR3: CATSSTGTSGRAYNEQFF

D: TRBD2
length: 17
V: TRBV7-2
J: TRBJ2-6
size: .
DNA: TGTGCCAGCAGCTTAGGAGCGGGGAACTCTGGGGCCAACGTCCTGACTTTC
CDR3: CASSLGAGNSGANVLTF

D: .
length: 17
V: TRBV30
J: TRBJ1-1
size: once
DNA: TGTGCCTGGAGTGCAATTCTCGGACCCCGAGGGCGCACTGAAGCTTTCTTT
CDR3: CAWSAILGPRGRTEAFF

D: .
length: 14
V: TRBV10-3
J: TRBJ2-3
size: .
DNA: TGTGCCATCAATAGACAGGACCGCACAGATACGCAGTATTTT
CDR3: CAINRQDRTDTQYF

D: .
length: 17
V: TRBV7-9
J: TRBJ1-1
size: .
DNA: TGTGCCAGCAGCTTAGTGGGACAAGCAGGAATGAACACTGAAGCTTTCTTT
CDR3: CASSLVGQAGMNTEAFF

D: .
length: 13
V: TRBV19
J: TRBJ2-7
size: once
DNA: TGTGCCAGTAGTATACAGGGCGTCGGCGAGCAGTACTTC
CDR3: CASSIQGVGEQYF

D: TRBD1
length: 14
V: TRBV7-2
J: TRBJ2-3
size: .
DNA: TGTGCCAGCAGCTCGACAGGGGGGGCAGATACGCAGTATTTT
CDR3: CASSSTGGADTQYF

D: .
length: 15
V: TRBV7-8
J: TRBJ1-5
size: .
DNA: TGTGCCAGCAGCTCACCCGGGGGGCTGGGTCAGCCCCAGCATTTT
CDR3: CASSSPGGLGQPQHF

D: .
length: 15
V: TRBV3-1/TRBV3-2
J: TRBJ1-2
size: .
DNA: TGTGCCAGCAGCCAAGATGGCAGGACTTTTTATGGCTACACCTTC
CDR3: CASSQDGRTFYGYTF

D: .
length: 14
V: TRBV7-2
J: TRBJ2-2
size: .
DNA: TGTGCCAGCAGCTTAGGAGGTAGCCGGGGGGAGCTGTTTTTT
CDR3: CASSLGGSRGELFF

D: TRBD1
length: 14
V: TRBV9
J: TRBJ1-5
size: .
DNA: TGTGCCAGCAGCCCCACAGGGGGCGGTCAGCCCCAGCATTTT
CDR3: CASSPTGGGQPQHF

D: TRBD2
length: 18
V: TRBV2
J: TRBJ2-1
size: .
DNA: TGTGCCAGCAGACACGGTCTACTATTCAGCGGGATAGGGAATGAGCAGTTCTTC
CDR3: CASRHGLLFSGIGNEQFF

D: .
length: 15
V: TRBV21-1
J: TRBJ1-1
size: once
DNA: TGTGCCAGCAAAGACAGAGAGTTTTTGTGGTCTGAAGCTTTCTTT
CDR3: CASKDREFLWSEAFF

D: .
length: 14
V: TRBV5-4
J: TRBJ2-5
size: .
DNA: TGTGCCAGCAGCTTGGGGCGGTACCAAGAGACCCAGTACTTC
CDR3: CASSLGRYQETQYF

D: .
length: 16
V: TRBV5-1
J: TRBJ2-3
size: .
DNA: TGCGCCAGCAGCTTGGGTGGAGGGCTACTCACAGATACGCAGTATTTT
CDR3: CASSLGGGLLTDTQYF

D: TRBD1
length: 15
V: TRBV10-3
J: TRBJ1-2
size: .
DNA: TGTGCCATCAGTGAGTCGAGAGAGGGGGCCTATGGCTACACCTTC
CDR3: CAISESREGAYGYTF

D: .
length: 16
V: TRBV4-3
J: TRBJ2-1
size: .
DNA: TGCGCCAGCAGCCAGGAGGCTTATAGCTCCTACAATGAGCAGTTCTTC
CDR3: CASSQEAYSSYNEQFF

D: TRBD2
length: 15
V: TRBV2
J: TRBJ2-5
size: .
DNA: TGTGCCAGCAGTGAGGTAGCGGGAGTATCAGAGACCCAGTACTTC
CDR3: CASSEVAGVSETQYF

D: TRBD2
length: 15
V: TRBV19
J: TRBJ2-3
size: few
DNA: TGTGCCAGTAGTATAGGCGGGAGGGCCACAGATACGCAGTATTTT
CDR3: CASSIGGRATDTQYF

D: .
length: 15
V: TRBV5-5
J: TRBJ2-7
size: .
DNA: TGTGCCAGCAGCGCCAGCGCAGGGGATCAATACGAGCAGTACTTC
CDR3: CASSASAGDQYEQYF

D: TRBD2
length: 14
V: TRBV5-1
J: TRBJ2-3
size: .
DNA: TGCGCCAGCAGATCTAGCGGGGGGACAGATACGCAGTATTTT
CDR3: CASRSSGGTDTQYF

D: .
length: 15
V: TRBV27
J: TRBJ1-5
size: .
DNA: TGTGCCACCCCCCCCCGCGAAGTGAGCAATCAGCCCCAGCATTTT
CDR3: CATPPREVSNQPQHF

D: .
length: 13
V: TRBV3-1/TRBV3-2
J: TRBJ1-3
size: .
DNA: TGTGCCAGCAGCCAACAAGGGGAACAGACCATATATTTT
CDR3: CASSQQGEQTIYF

D: .
length: 12
V: TRBV29-1
J: TRBJ1-4
size: .
DNA: TGCAGCGTTGGACAGAGTAATGAAAAACTGTTTTTT
CDR3: CSVGQSNEKLFF

D: .
length: 12
V: TRBV19
J: TRBJ1-1
size: .
DNA: TGTGCCAGTAGTGTCCGGGCGGGAATCGCTTTCTTT
CDR3: CASSVRAGIAFF

D: TRBD2
length: 15
V: TRBV18
J: TRBJ2-2
size: .
DNA: TGTGCCAGCTCACCGGGACTAAAAGGGACCGGGGAGCTGTTTTTT
CDR3: CASSPGLKGTGELFF

D: TRBD2
length: 17
V: TRBV12-5
J: TRBJ2-7
size: .
DNA: TGTGCTAGTGGTTTGGTACCAGCGGGAGGGCCGATATACGAGCAGTACTTC
CDR3: CASGLVPAGGPIYEQYF